Each of the 2 T cell receptor beta chains below was sequenced from the same sample in a study of T cells in Graves' hyperthyroidism and ophthalmopathy. Amplification of TCR beta CDR3 regions used RNA as the template. The TCR CDR3 first-round RT-PCR relied on the HTBI primer set. TCRdb itself ran the multiplex PCR reads through MiXCR, one entry per CDR3 protein. The table has about 740,000 distinct CDR3 sequences, roughly 15% seen once. Material: blood. Receptors originate from a woman aged 18 to 35 with Graves' hyperthyroidism.

The chain employs TRBV20-1 and TRBJ1-5; D possibly corresponds to TRBD1 (5 bases). This CDR3 has 13 residues. Germline-derived CDR1 and CDR2 are DFQATT and SNEGSKA (reference sequence). The V and J ends lost 5 bases and 1 base respectively, with 9 bases between them. CDR3 sequence reads: CSASDRSNQPQHF. For the CDR3, the DNA is TGCAGTGCTTCCGACAGAAGCAATCAGCCCCAGCATTTT.

V is TRBV7-9 and J is TRBJ1-2; D might be TRBD1 (5 bases). The length of the CDR3 is 13 residues. The germline V and J ends were trimmed by 5 bases and 8 bases, with 15 bases remaining between them. The V gene's germline CDR1 is SEHNR and CDR2 FQNEAQ (reference sequence). The CDR3 sequence is CASSRRDPGGYTF. The CDR3 nucleotides read TGTGCCAGCAGCCGCCGGGACCCGGGAGGCTACACCTTC.